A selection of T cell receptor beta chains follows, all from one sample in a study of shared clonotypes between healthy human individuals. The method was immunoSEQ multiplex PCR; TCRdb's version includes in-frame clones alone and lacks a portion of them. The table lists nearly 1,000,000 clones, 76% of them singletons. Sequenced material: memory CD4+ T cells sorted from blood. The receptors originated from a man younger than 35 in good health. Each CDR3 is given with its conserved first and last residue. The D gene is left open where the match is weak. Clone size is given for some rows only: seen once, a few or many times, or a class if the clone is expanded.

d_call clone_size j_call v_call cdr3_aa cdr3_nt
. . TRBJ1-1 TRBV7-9 CASSLGRGNTEAFF TGTGCCAGCAGCTTAGGTAGGGGGAACACTGAAGCTTTCTTT
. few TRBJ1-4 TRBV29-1 CSGRDPNEKLFF TGCAGCGGCAGGGACCCTAATGAAAAACTGTTTTTT
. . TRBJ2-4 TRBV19 CASSIAQAAKNIQYF TGTGCCAGTAGTATAGCACAGGCTGCCAAAAACATTCAGTACTTC
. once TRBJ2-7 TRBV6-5 CASSPGRSEQYF TGTGCCAGCAGTCCAGGGAGGTCCGAGCAGTACTTC
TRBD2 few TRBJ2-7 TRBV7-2 CASSPHRDPIAGEQYF TGTGCCAGCAGCCCCCACCGGGACCCCATAGCGGGCGAGCAGTACTTC
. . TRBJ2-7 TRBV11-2 CASLRGGYYEQYF TGTGCCAGCCTTAGGGGGGGGTACTACGAGCAGTACTTC
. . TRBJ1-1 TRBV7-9 CASSLEQWGSIGEAFF TGTGCCAGCAGCTTAGAACAGTGGGGCTCTATAGGTGAAGCTTTCTTT
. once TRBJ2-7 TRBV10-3 CAISERPTGYEQYF TGTGCCATCAGTGAGCGGCCTACAGGGTACGAGCAGTACTTC
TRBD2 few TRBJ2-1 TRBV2 CASTFLAGGRWEQFF TGTGCCAGCACCTTTCTAGCGGGAGGCAGGTGGGAGCAGTTCTTC
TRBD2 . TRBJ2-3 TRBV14 CASSPSGYTQYF TGTGCCAGCAGTCCTAGCGGCTATACGCAGTATTTT
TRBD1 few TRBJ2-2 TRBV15 CATGIRQGAGELFF TGTGCCACCGGTATTAGACAGGGGGCCGGGGAGCTGTTTTTT
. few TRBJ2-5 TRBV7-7 CASSPDRRETQYF TGTGCTAGCAGCCCCGACAGGAGGGAGACCCAGTACTTC
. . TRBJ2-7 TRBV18 CASSPNRPGDEQYF TGTGCCAGCTCACCAAATAGGCCAGGCGACGAGCAGTACTTC
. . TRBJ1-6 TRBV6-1 CASSVDRIGNSPLHF TGTGCCAGCAGTGTGGACAGAATCGGAAATTCACCCCTCCACTTT